The source of this T cell receptor beta chain is a study of T cell responses to AZD1222 COVID-19 vaccine. CDR3 length: 16 residues. This clone was found a few times. Produced via immunoSEQ multiplex PCR; TCRdb's table is partial and in-frame only. The sample has roughly 140,000 clones; under 95% are singletons. The receptor comes from an adult in good health. The genes are TRBV21-1 and TRBJ2-7; the table names TRBD2, a call not compared with the DNA. TRBV21-1 is a pseudogene locus. The specimen comprised peripheral blood, sampled on day 0 of AZD1222 vaccination. CDR3 bases: TGTGCCAGCAGCAAAGCTTCAGGGGGACTAGCTGCCGAGCAGTACTTC. The encoded protein is CASSKASGGLAAEQYF.